This record looks at one TCR beta chain sequence and its context. Its specificity is not known. The source of the sample is a study of identical twins. The germline gives CDR1 SGHVS, CDR2 FQNEAQ. The CDR3 is 17 residues long. V was trimmed by 1 base and J by 1 base, leaving 16 bases between them. Healthy Caucasian individuals made up all the donors. Each CDR3 protein is one row after TCRdb ran MiXCR on the 5' RACE reads. The sample lists roughly 1.6 million distinct CDR3 sequences; under 35% were seen once. Study conclusions and caveats: Excess twin sharing in beta out-of-frame sequences was weaker. Whereas memory repertoires showed no such difference, abundant cord blood beta clonotypes carried fewer insertions.

The TCR originated in a newborn girl in good health. The source material was cord blood. The chain joins TRBV7-8 to TRBJ1-1, with D possibly matching TRBD1 (6 bases). The CDR3 spells CASSLGGTGQKNTEAFF. In nucleotides, the CDR3 is TGTGCCAGCAGCTTAGGCGGTACCGGACAGAAGAACACTGAAGCTTTCTTT.